Sequencing of this TCR beta chain was carried out in a study of a mutant IDH1 vaccine in newly diagnosed glioma. Notes on this clone: Its cognate antigen is unknown.

Time point meaning: week 47, end of study. Vaccine doses each comprised 300 ug of mutant IDH1 20-mer peptide, with topical imiquimod. V lost 5 bases to trimming and J lost 7 bases; unmatched junction nucleotides: 20. This CDR3 has 18 amino acids. Per germline, CDR1 SGHTA and CDR2 FQGNSA. Data came from immunoSEQ multiplex PCR; TCRdb stores just in-frame clones and leaves some out. Of approximately 100,000 clones in the sample, roughly nine tenths are singletons; the top ten hold 0.6% to 0.95%. Specimen: PBMCs, collected from a glioma patient whose treatment included an IDH1 peptide vaccine. This chain links TRBV7-2 with TRBJ2-1; 7 bases agree with TRBD2. This clonotype was obtained from a woman between 45 and 60 years old with glioma. As DNA, the CDR3 is TGTGCCAGCAGCCTGCGACTAGCAGCCTCTGGGGTTGATAATGAGCAGTTCTTC. The encoded protein is CASSLRLAASGVDNEQFF.